This entry lists 24 T cell receptor beta chains sequenced from one sample in a study of blood T cell repertoires in COVID-19. Produced via immunoSEQ multiplex PCR; TCRdb's table is partial and in-frame only. This sample yields 25,000 to 40,000 clones, of which 85% to 90% are seen a single time; 13% belongs to the top ten. Sequenced material: peripheral blood. Source of these receptors: a man in his sixties or seventies with active COVID-19.

The genes are TRBV2 and TRBJ2-1; 10 nucleotides match TRBD1. Trimming removed 8 bases from V and 3 bases from J; junction bases left unmatched: 7. CDR1 is SNHLY, CDR2 FYNNEI, per germline. The CDR3 extends over 15 amino acids. CDR3 amino acids: CASGGGQGFYNEQFF. For the CDR3, the DNA is TGTGCCAGCGGTGGGGGACAGGGGTTCTACAATGAGCAGTTCTTC.

The J gene is TRBJ2-7, the V gene TRBV3-1 (or the pseudogene TRBV3-2); the match to TRBD2 covers 8 bases. V shed 4 bases, J shed 4 bases, and the junction held 9 bases outside the gene matches. There are 15 residues in the CDR3. Germline CDR1 LGHDT, CDR2 YNNKEL (reference sequence). Here the CDR3 reads CASSPASGGSYEQYF. DNA for the CDR3: TGTGCCAGCAGCCCCGCTTCGGGAGGGTCTTACGAGCAGTACTTC.

This clone has just one count. This sequence joins TRBV3-1 (or the pseudogene TRBV3-2) and TRBJ1-4; 9 bases are a match to TRBD1. Germline V lookup: CDR1 LGHDT, CDR2 YNNKEL (reference sequence). The CDR3 is 15 amino acids. After removal of 4 bases from V and 8 bases from J, the junction contained 8 bases not matched to a gene. This chain's CDR3 is CASSPDTGGGEKLFF. The CDR3 DNA is TGTGCCAGCAGCCCGGATACAGGGGGCGGGGAAAAACTGTTTTTT.

The chain recombines TRBV7-2 with TRBJ2-7; TRBD2 aligns across 12 bases. This CDR3 is built from 17 residues. Germline CDR1 and CDR2: SGHTA and FQGNSA. V trimming: 6 bases; J trimming: 5 bases; junction bases outside the gene matches: 14. CDR3 DNA: TGTGCCAGCAGGCAAACAACGACTAGCGGGAGATCGCACGAGCAGTACTTC. Its translation: CASRQTTTSGRSHEQYF.

The sample holds one count of this clone. The chain couples TRBV4-3 to TRBJ2-1; the match to TRBD2 covers 9 bases. From germline, CDR1 is LGHNA and CDR2 YSLEER. This CDR3 has 17 residues. V dropped 1 base and J dropped 10; count of bases not matched to a gene: 14. The CDR3 coding sequence is TGCGCCAGCAGCCAAGCAATAGGAGCGGGAGGAATCCGGGAGCAGTTCTTC. This gives the protein CASSQAIGAGGIREQFF.

The V and J genes are TRBV7-6 and TRBJ1-6, with TRBD1 matching 7 bases. The germline V gene encodes CDR1 SGHVS and CDR2 FNYEAQ. The CDR3 contains 17 residues. V was clipped by 1 base and J by 0 bases; unmatched bases: 3. The CDR3 loop is CASSLEDRSSYNSPLHF. The DNA for the CDR3 is TGTGCCAGCAGCTTAGAGGACAGGAGCTCCTATAATTCACCCCTCCACTTT.

V is TRBV2 and J is TRBJ1-4; the match to TRBD1 covers 9 bases. The ends lost 4 bases at V and 8 bases at J; junction bases unmatched: 5. The CDR3 sequence is 14 residues long. CDR1 is SNHLY and CDR2 is FYNNEI in the germline V gene. The CDR3 reads CASSAGGQGEKLFF. The DNA for the CDR3 is TGTGCCAGCAGTGCGGGGGGACAGGGAGAAAAACTGTTTTTT.

The gene calls are TRBV6-6 and TRBJ2-3; maybe TRBD2 (5 bases). Germline CDR1 and CDR2: MNHNY and SVGAGI (reference sequence). This CDR3 region has 12 residues. The CDR3 is CRRTESTDTQYF. The CDR3 DNA is TGTCGGAGGACGGAGAGCACAGATACGCAGTATTTT.

The V gene is TRBV7-3, the J gene TRBJ2-1, with D perhaps TRBD2 (5 bases). CDR3 size: 15 residues. Germline V gene data show CDR1 as SGHTA and CDR2 as FQGTGA. V dropped 2 bases and J dropped 10 bases, with 18 bases sitting between them. The CDR3 sequence is CASSLGQFGVGEQFF. For the CDR3, the DNA is TGTGCCAGCAGCTTAGGTCAATTCGGGGTAGGCGAGCAGTTCTTC.

This clone was recorded once. V and J are TRBV7-2 and TRBJ2-5, with 9 bases matching TRBD1. Germline V gene lookup returns CDR1 SGHTA and CDR2 FQGNSA. Trimming cost V 2 bases and J 5 bases; bases outside gene matches: 9. The length of the CDR3 is 16 residues. In DNA form, the CDR3 reads TGTGCCAGCAGCTTAAGTAGGACAGGGGTGGGTGAGACCCAGTACTTC. Its translation is CASSLSRTGVGETQYF.

CDR3 protein: CAGSRDNYGYTF. The CDR3 DNA follows: TGTGCCGGTAGCAGGGATAACTATGGCTACACCTTC. This chain links TRBV12-3 or TRBV12-4 with TRBJ1-2, with a weak D call TRBD1 (5 bases). Trimming removed 11 bases at V and 1 base at J, with 11 bases between. The CDR3 length is 12 residues.

V gene TRBV11-2 combines with J gene TRBJ2-7; 7 bases are a match to TRBD2. V trimming: 6 bases; J trimming: 6 bases; junction bases outside the gene matches: 14. This CDR3 is 15 amino acids long. The germline CDR1 and CDR2 sequences are SGHAT and FQNNGV. The CDR3 nucleotides are TGTGCCAGCAGAGAAGGGGCGGGAGATCTCTCCGAGCAGTACTTC. It translates to CASREGAGDLSEQYF.

This clone has a single count. This rearrangement joins TRBV7-3 to TRBJ2-1; 8 nucleotides match TRBD2. This CDR3 is 15 amino acids long. Trimming removed 5 bases from V and 4 bases from J; junction bases left unmatched: 7. Per germline, CDR1 SGHTA and CDR2 FQGTGA. The CDR3 nucleotides read TGTGCCAGCAGCCGAACTAGCGGTGGTTACAATGAGCAGTTCTTC. This codes for CASSRTSGGYNEQFF.

V and J are TRBV5-4 and TRBJ2-2, with D possibly TRBD2 on 6 matching bases. The CDR3 length is 15 residues. Per the germline V gene, CDR1 is SGHNT and CDR2 is YYREEE (reference sequence). V lost 4 bases to trimming and J lost 6 bases, with 16 bases between them. This chain's CDR3 is CASSPTSGVPGELFF. CDR3 DNA sequence: TGTGCCAGCAGCCCCACGTCGGGGGTGCCCGGGGAGCTGTTTTTT.

The genes are TRBV14 and TRBJ1-2; D is ambiguous. This CDR3 spans 13 amino acids. V lost 5 bases and J 1 base, leaving 8 bases between the germline ends. The germline gives CDR1 SGHDN, CDR2 FVKESK. In DNA form, the CDR3 reads TGTGCCAGCAGCTTCGGGGTTAACTATGGCTACACCTTC. Its translation: CASSFGVNYGYTF. The whole variable domain, filled in from reference TRBV14 and TRBJ1-2, reads EAGVTQFPSHSVIEKGQTVTLRCDPISGHDNLYWYRRVMGKEIKFLLHFVKESKQDESGMPNNRFLAERTGGTYSTLKVQPAELEDSGVYFCASSFGVNYGYTFGSGTRLTVV.

J is TRBJ2-2 and V is TRBV11-2; D uncertain. Germline CDR1 reads SGHAT; CDR2 reads FQNNGV. This CDR3 contains 13 residues. With 0 bases removed from V and 7 bases from J, the gap between germline ends came to 6 bases. This chain's CDR3 is CASSLDPFGELFF. For the CDR3, the DNA is TGTGCCAGCAGCTTAGATCCATTCGGGGAGCTGTTTTTT.

In DNA form, the CDR3 reads TGTGCCAGCAGTGACAGGGGGCGCACAGATACGCAGTATTTT. Protein: CASSDRGRTDTQYF. The chain couples TRBV6-1 to TRBJ2-3; TRBD1 aligns across 8 bases. CDR1 is MNHNS and CDR2 is SASEGT in the germline V gene. The V and J ends lost 3 bases and 1 base, in that order; junction bases with no gene match: 0. CDR3 size: 14 residues.

This sequence joins TRBV6-1 and TRBJ2-1; tentative D call: TRBD2 (6 bases). Germline CDR1 MNHNS, CDR2 SASEGT. This CDR3 comprises 14 residues. V lost 0 bases and J 6 bases, leaving 9 bases between the germline ends. The CDR3 nucleotides are TGTGCCAGCAGTGAAGCGGCAGCGGGCAATGAGCAGTTCTTC. Its translation: CASSEAAAGNEQFF.

This chain links TRBV27 with TRBJ2-2; possibly TRBD2 for D (5 bases). Germline CDR1 is MNHEY and CDR2 is SMNVEV (reference sequence). This CDR3 is 16 amino acids long. Trimming removed 6 bases at V and 0 bases at J, with 14 bases between. CDR3 nucleotides: TGTGCCAGCAGGAGGACTGTCGATCCGAACACCGGGGAGCTGTTTTTT. Encoded protein: CASRRTVDPNTGELFF.

The J gene is TRBJ2-5, the V gene TRBV12-3 or TRBV12-4; 7 nucleotides match TRBD1. With 8 bases clipped from V and 13 bases from J, the junction kept 10 bases outside the gene matches. The CDR3 is made up of 11 amino acids. DNA for the CDR3: TGTGCCAGCGGAAAGGGGGCTAGGATGTACTTC. Translating it yields CASGKGARMYF.

This clone was detected a few times. The J gene is TRBJ1-1, the V gene TRBV2; 8 nucleotides line up with TRBD1. This CDR3 has 14 amino acids. Germline V gives CDR1 SNHLY, CDR2 FYNNEI. V dropped 6 bases and J dropped 0; count of bases not matched to a gene: 3. In DNA form, the CDR3 reads TGTGCCAGCAGACTGGGACAGGTGAACACTGAAGCTTTCTTT. Its translation: CASRLGQVNTEAFF.

The V and J genes are TRBV13 and TRBJ2-3; TRBD2 matches at 10 bases. The germline V gene has CDR1 PRHDT and CDR2 FYEKMQ (reference sequence). V lost 5 bases to trimming and J lost 0 bases; unmatched junction nucleotides: 5. The length of the CDR3 is 16 residues. Here the CDR3 reads CASSPGLAASTDTQYF. The CDR3 region has the DNA TGTGCCAGCAGCCCAGGACTAGCGGCTAGCACAGATACGCAGTATTTT.

The V gene is TRBV6-1, the J gene TRBJ2-6; 8 bases are shared with TRBD2. The CDR3 contains 19 residues. V was clipped by 2 bases and J by 2 bases; unmatched bases: 11. Germline values: CDR1 MNHNS, CDR2 SASEGT. The CDR3 DNA reads as TGTGCCAGCAGTGAATTCGCCGGGAGGGTCAGAGCTGGGGCCAACGTCCTGACTTTC. Translation gives CASSEFAGRVRAGANVLTF.

The rearrangement joins TRBV7-2 to TRBJ2-2, with 11 nucleotides matching TRBD2. The CDR3 contains 15 residues. V shed 5 bases and J 6 bases; nucleotides not matched to a gene: 5. Looked up from germline, CDR1 is SGHTA and CDR2 is FQGNSA. The CDR3 loop is CASSSTSGRPGELFF. Here the CDR3 DNA reads TGTGCCAGCAGCAGCACTAGCGGGAGACCCGGGGAGCTGTTTTTT.